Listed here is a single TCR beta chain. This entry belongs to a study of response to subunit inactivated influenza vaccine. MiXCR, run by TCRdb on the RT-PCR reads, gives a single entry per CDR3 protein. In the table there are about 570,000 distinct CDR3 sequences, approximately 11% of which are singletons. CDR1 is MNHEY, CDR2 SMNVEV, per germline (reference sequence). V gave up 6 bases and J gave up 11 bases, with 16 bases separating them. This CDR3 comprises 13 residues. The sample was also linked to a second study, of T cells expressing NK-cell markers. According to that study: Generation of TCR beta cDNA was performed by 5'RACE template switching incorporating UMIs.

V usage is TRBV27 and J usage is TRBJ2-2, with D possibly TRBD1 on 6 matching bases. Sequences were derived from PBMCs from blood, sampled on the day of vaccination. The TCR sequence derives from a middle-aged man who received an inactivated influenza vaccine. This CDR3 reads CASRKSGVSELFF. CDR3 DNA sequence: TGTGCCAGCAGAAAGTCAGGGGTTTCTGAGCTGTTTTTT.